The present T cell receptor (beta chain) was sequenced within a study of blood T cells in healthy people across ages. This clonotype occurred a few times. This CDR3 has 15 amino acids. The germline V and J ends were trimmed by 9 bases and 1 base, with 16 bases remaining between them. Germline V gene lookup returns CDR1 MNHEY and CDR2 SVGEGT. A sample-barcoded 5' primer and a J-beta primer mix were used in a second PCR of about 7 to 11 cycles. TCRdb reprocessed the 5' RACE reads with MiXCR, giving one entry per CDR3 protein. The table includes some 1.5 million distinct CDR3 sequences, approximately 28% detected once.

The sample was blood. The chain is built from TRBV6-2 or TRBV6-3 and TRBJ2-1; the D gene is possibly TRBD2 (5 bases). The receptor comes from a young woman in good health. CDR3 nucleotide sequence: TGTGCCAGTAGGTTCCTAGCTTCATCCTACAATGAGCAGTTCTTC. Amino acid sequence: CASRFLASSYNEQFF.